Shown below are 7 T cell receptor beta chains from a single sample sequenced in a study of cytomegalovirus exposure and HLA in healthy donors. Primers included in the PCR were 60 Vbeta and 13 Jbeta primers. Only in-frame clones appear in the TCRdb table, and some are missing; sequencing was by immunoSEQ multiplex PCR. The sample gives about 98,000 clones, roughly 80% of which show up once; around a tenth is in the top ten. The specimen sequenced was PBMCs. The source is a male donor in good health and CMV-seropositive.

The genes are TRBV27 and TRBJ2-1; 12 bases are shared with TRBD2. This CDR3 spans 16 amino acids. The V and J ends lost 6 bases and 2 bases, in that order; junction bases with no gene match: 5. Germline V gene data show CDR1 as MNHEY and CDR2 as SMNVEV (reference sequence). CDR3 sequence: CASRGLAGLTYNEQFF. CDR3 nucleotides: TGTGCCAGCAGAGGACTAGCGGGACTAACCTACAATGAGCAGTTCTTC.

In its sample, this clone was seen once. This chain uses TRBV29-1 with TRBJ2-7, with 8 bases aligning to TRBD2. Unmatched junction bases numbered 12, after V lost 6 bases and J lost 2 bases. Germline V lookup: CDR1 SQVTM, CDR2 ANQGSEA. CDR3 size: 15 residues. CDR3: CSVETSGLATYEQYF. The CDR3 bases are TGCAGCGTCGAGACAAGTGGACTAGCAACCTACGAGCAGTACTTC.

The sample holds one count of this clone. This chain uses TRBV14 with TRBJ2-7; 7 bases fit TRBD2. This CDR3 has 18 residues. Germline V lookup: CDR1 SGHDN, CDR2 FVKESK. With V trimmed by 0 bases and J by 2 bases, 13 bases remained unmatched. In DNA form, the CDR3 reads TGTGCCAGCAGCCAAGAAAGGAGTGGGAGGGTTGCTACCTACGAGCAGTACTTC. Translation gives CASSQERSGRVATYEQYF.

The chain has TRBV28 and TRBJ2-2; D is ambiguous. CDR1 MDHEN and CDR2 SYDVKM come from the germline V gene. Trimming removed 2 bases at V and 4 bases at J, with 11 bases between. The CDR3 covers 15 residues. CDR3 loop: CASSLGRFLTGELFF. Here the CDR3 DNA reads TGTGCCAGCAGTTTAGGCAGGTTCCTCACCGGGGAGCTGTTTTTT.

This clone turned up a few times. This chain links TRBV7-2 with TRBJ1-2; D not certain. This CDR3 has 14 residues. V was shortened by 3 bases and J by 0 bases, with 8 bases between the two germline ends. Germline lookup yields CDR1 SGHTA and CDR2 FQGNSA. Here the CDR3 reads CASSLPYSNYGYTF. The CDR3 region has the DNA TGTGCCAGCAGCTTGCCATACTCTAACTATGGCTACACCTTC. Variable domain in full (rest from reference TRBV7-2 and TRBJ1-2): GAGVSQSPSNKVTEKGKDVELRCDPISGHTALYWYRQSLGQGLEFLIYFQGNSAPDKSGLPSDRFSAERTGGSVSTLTIQRTQQEDSAVYLCASSLPYSNYGYTFGSGTRLTVV.

The J gene is TRBJ2-7, the V gene TRBV11-3; maybe TRBD1 (6 bases). CDR1 and CDR2 from the germline V gene are SGHNT and YENEEA. The CDR3 is made up of 17 amino acids. V was shortened by 0 bases and J by 1 base, with 16 bases between the two germline ends. CDR3 in amino acids: CASSLDGGQGFSYEQYF. The CDR3 nucleotides read TGTGCCAGCAGCTTAGATGGCGGGCAGGGGTTTTCCTACGAGCAGTACTTC.

This clone has a single count. This chain links TRBV28 with TRBJ1-6; 9 bases match TRBD1. The CDR3 loop spans 18 amino acids. Per germline, CDR1 MDHEN and CDR2 SYDVKM. Trimming cost V 5 bases and J 10 bases; bases outside gene matches: 18. For the CDR3, the DNA is TGTGCCAGCAGTCAGATCTCTCAACAGGGGGCTAGAGGCTCACCCCTCCACTTT. Translation gives CASSQISQQGARGSPLHF.